These T cell receptor beta chains were read from a single sample in a study of T cell changes during pregnancy in multiple sclerosis. The protocol was immunoSEQ multiplex PCR, while the TCRdb copy is restricted to in-frame clones and leaves out a portion. The sample shows around 88,000 clones, about nine tenths of them seen only once. Source: peripheral blood, taken in the first trimester of pregnancy. The origin of the receptors is a female donor with multiple sclerosis, enrolled in a pregnancy study. Both conserved end residues are trimmed from each CDR3. Fields, in order: CDR3 length, V gene, clone size, CDR3 protein. Part of the rows lack a size; the others show once, few, many or a class for expanded clones.

>8|TRBV20-1|once
SATDREQY
>16|TRBV29-1|NA
SVRPPLGTSGSRDTQY
>13|TRBV6-1|NA
ASRADRAMAQPQH
>13|TRBV19|NA
ASRQQGLVNSPLH
>11|TRBV6-5|NA
ASSYNQAYGYT
>14|TRBV4-3|NA
ASSYQEGGGGTEAF
>14|TRBV25-1|NA
ASSVTGQGRKYEQY
>15|TRBV4-1|NA
ASSTGTGTFSSYGYT
>9|TRBV29-1|NA
SINRGGGYT
>12|TRBV6-5|NA
ASSYSYTDTEAF
>13|TRBV4-3|NA
ASSAEGVTNEKLF
>12|TRBV19|NA
ASRNRGRNTEAF
>15|TRBV27|NA
ASSLTLAGVPNNEQF
>11|TRBV29-1|NA
SVERIGTYEQY
>15|TRBV4-3|NA
ASSRQLRGSTNEKLF
>9|TRBV27|NA
ATQGAGGYT
>12|TRBV5-1|NA
ASSLDSSGNTIY
>12|TRBV4-1|NA
ASSSLRTDLEQY
>11|TRBV2|NA
ASSGGLNYEQY
>13|TRBV6-5|NA
ASSYETGAGSPLH
>12|TRBV14|NA
ASSQVYGSGEQY
>13|TRBV6-5|NA
ASSYSSTGVYGYT
>13|TRBV10-1|NA
ASSDASPGANVLT
>12|TRBV6-1|once
ASSFGQGAPGYT
>14|TRBV19|NA
ASKGGERGGLYEQF
>14|TRBV28|NA
ASSRSRGSYNSPLH
>14|TRBV4-3|NA
ASSQHRTGVTGELF
>13|TRBV4-1|NA
ASSQGDRGPYEQY
>13|TRBV7-3|NA
ASSPTSGTGNEQF
>13|TRBV11-2|NA
ASSLFGRREETQY
>12|TRBV11-2|NA
ASSLWDYTDTQY
>11|TRBV30|NA
AGADASTDTQY
>10|TRBV7-9|NA
ASSQRGYEQY
>16|TRBV18|NA
ASSPSPTGGTINSPLH
>13|TRBV11-3|NA
ASSSGQGGIGGYT
>16|TRBV4-1|NA
ASSLGRAAVVAKNIQY
>10|TRBV18|NA
ASSQGDTEAF
>11|TRBV18|NA
ASSPSMTGELF
>9|TRBV10-3|NA
AIQGAYTQY
>12|TRBV5-6|NA
ASSQTGGLRQAF
>15|TRBV5-6|NA
ASNLRGVGSVPYEQY
>15|TRBV19|NA
ASSTLAGGRSTDTQY
>13|TRBV4-1|NA
ASSYHRGEYNEQF
>12|TRBV19|NA
ASSQGSLYQPQH
>11|TRBV18|NA
ASSPPRGEEQF
>13|TRBV14|NA
ASSHGLAGGGEQF
>11|TRBV5-5|once
ASSPGQVTEAF
>14|TRBV7-9|NA
ASSLAGTGGFTEAF
>13|TRBV6-5|NA
ASSYSTRGQAEAF
>11|TRBV27|once
ASSLSPQETQY
>14|TRBV2|NA
ASILTAGQGSYEQY
>13|TRBV7-6|NA
ASSPKTGVNNEQF
>13|TRBV5-1|NA
ASSLETGGTDTQY
>12|TRBV11-2|NA
ASSLVRSENEQF
>11|TRBV7-3|NA
ASSSTGSYGYT